Here is one T cell receptor beta chain with its context. Its specificity is not known. The CDR3 end shows no conserved phenylalanine or tryptophan, and so a read error is likely. CDR3 and TCR beta VDJ profiling relied on a genomic DNA template. TCRdb reprocessed the reads with MiXCR, giving one entry per CDR3 protein. Of some 180,000 distinct CDR3 sequences listed, 50% to 65% were seen once; the top ten hold about 42%. Patients chosen for sequencing had shown CD8+CD57+ cell expansion by flow cytometry. Acquired aplastic anemia of severe grade affected all patients. The entry originates in a study of CD8+CD57+ T cells in acquired aplastic anemia. Study-wide points: Common to patients and controls were twenty-nine CD8+ CDR3 sequences.

The material sequenced was sorted CD4+, CD8+, or CD8+CD57+ T cells (not recorded which) from PBMCs. The TCR sequence derives from a human donor with aplastic anemia.

In nucleotides, the CDR3 is TGCGCCAGCAGCTTGGCCGCGGGCGGGAGCACTGAAGCTTTCTCT. Its translation: CASSLAAGGSTEAFS. V usage is TRBV5-1 and J usage is TRBJ1-1, with D unresolved. V was pared by 0 bases and J by 4 bases, with 13 bases between. In germline, CDR1 is SGHRS, CDR2 YFSETQ. The CDR3 contains 15 residues.